This T cell receptor beta chain was captured in a study of blood T cell repertoires in COVID-19. The wider study: PBMCs, B-cell-depleted T cells, or T cells were the source of the cDNA or gDNA that made up the material.

V gave up 0 bases and J gave up 7 bases, with 13 bases separating them. Per germline, CDR1 SGHTA and CDR2 FQGNSA. The CDR3 extends over 15 amino acids. Profiled with immunoSEQ multiplex PCR; TCRdb holds only in-frame clones, not every one. The top ten hold more than 15% of the sample, which has 30,000 or so clones, roughly nine tenths seen once. This TCR came from a man older than 75 with acute or convalescent COVID-19. Sequencing was performed on peripheral blood. The genes are TRBV7-2 and TRBJ2-1; a weak D match, TRBD2 (7 bases). In nucleotides, the CDR3 is TGTGCCAGCAGCTTAGCGGGGGGGCATTATAATGAGCAGTTCTTC. Protein sequence: CASSLAGGHYNEQFF.